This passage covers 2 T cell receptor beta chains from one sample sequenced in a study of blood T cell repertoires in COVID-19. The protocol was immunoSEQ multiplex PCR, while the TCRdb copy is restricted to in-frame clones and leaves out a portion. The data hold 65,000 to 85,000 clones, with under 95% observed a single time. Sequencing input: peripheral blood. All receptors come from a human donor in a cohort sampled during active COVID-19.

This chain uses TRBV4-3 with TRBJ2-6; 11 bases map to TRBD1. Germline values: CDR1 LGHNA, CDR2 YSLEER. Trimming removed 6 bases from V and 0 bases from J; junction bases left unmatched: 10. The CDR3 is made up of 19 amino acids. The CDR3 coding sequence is TGCGCCAGCAGTTTTGGACAGGGGGCCCTTCTCTCTGGGGCCAACGTCCTGACTTTC. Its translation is CASSFGQGALLSGANVLTF.

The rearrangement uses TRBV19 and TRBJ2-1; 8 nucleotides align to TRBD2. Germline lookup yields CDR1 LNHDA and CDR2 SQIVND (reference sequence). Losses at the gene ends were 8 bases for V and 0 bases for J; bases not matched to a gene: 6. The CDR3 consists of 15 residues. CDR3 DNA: TGTGCCAGTGGAGGGCGGGGGGCCTCCTACAATGAGCAGTTCTTC. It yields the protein CASGGRGASYNEQFF.